This T cell receptor beta chain stems from a study of shared clonotypes between healthy human individuals. General study findings and limits: The sole specimen, blood, was sampled, and tissue repertoires likely differ. A small donor pool kept down the genetic and exposure-history diversity that was represented. Several donors had about 5% of their naive CD4 clonotypes in common.

Concerning this clone itself: The antigen is not known.

The germline gives CDR1 SEHNR, CDR2 FQNEAQ (reference sequence). This CDR3 region has 15 residues. V was pared by 4 bases and J by 0 bases, with 13 bases between. Naive CD8 cells were CD45RO-negative, positively selected for CCR7, excluding terminally differentiated effector memory CD45RA+ cells. Produced via immunoSEQ multiplex PCR; TCRdb's table is partial and in-frame only. The sample contains around 2,000,000 clones, 93% of which appear only once. V and J are TRBV7-9 and TRBJ2-7, with a possible D match to TRBD2 (6 bases). Specimen: naive CD8+ T cells from PBMCs. The sequence was obtained from a man aged 18 to 29 in good health. Some clones in this sample may be carry-over from other donors' samples. CDR3 coding DNA: TGTGCCAGCAGCTCTAGCGTGGGCTTCTCCTACGAGCAGTACTTC. Protein product: CASSSSVGFSYEQYF. The full variable domain, its missing parts supplied by reference TRBV7-9 and TRBJ2-7, is DTGVSQNPRHKITKRGQNVTFRCDPISEHNRLYWYRQTLGQGPEFLTYFQNEAQLEKSRLLSDRFSAERPKGSFSTLEIQRTEQGDSAMYLCASSSSVGFSYEQYFGPGTRLTVT.